This TCR beta chain appears in the sequencing data of a study of identical twins (dated by TCRdb to the mid-2010s). Background for the entire study: TCR alpha and beta repertoires from monozygotic twins, unrelated adults of various ages and cord blood were deep-sequenced to test whether fetal clonotypes persist. To rule out contamination, the twin experiments were replicated at different times with different library preparation protocols.

All donors were healthy Caucasians. The twin cohort consisted of three pairs of female monozygotic twins, all aged about 18 to 29 years. CD4+ and CD8+ T cell populations were isolated with positive isolation kits from Invitrogen. Germline trimming amounts to 0 bases on V and 6 bases on J, with 7 as the count of junction bases outside the gene matches. Sequences SGHRS (CDR1) and YFSETQ (CDR2) are obtained from the germline V gene. Inclusive of the bounding cysteine and phenylalanine, the CDR3 is 16 residues long. Of the read, only the CDR3 DNA is kept; its 48 bases are in frame from base 1. Receptor libraries were prepared by 5' RACE. These reads were obtained on an Illumina HiSeq 2000. Template switching introduced a universal primer binding site; the final cDNA contained a unique molecular identifier, enabling accurate counting of TCR cDNA molecules. Specific primers in the conserved constant-segment region were used to synthesize first-strand cDNA for the TCR alpha and beta chains. Each cDNA library was double barcoded, with a SMART-Mk sample barcode plus Illumina barcodes, to control for contamination. TruSeq adapter sequences along with Illumina sample barcodes were introduced in two successive PCR steps. TCR alpha and beta cDNA libraries were sequenced on the Illumina HiSeq platform with custom primers. The study's processing was this. MiGEC was used to process raw reads and extract unique molecular identifiers, and MiXCR was used to find CDR3 positions. For each individual, recombination models were inferred using an EM algorithm with the repgenHMM and IGoR tools. Shared clonotype analysis was performed with the tcR package in R, normalizing sharing by the product of cloneset sizes. To study raw recombination free of thymic and clonal selection effects, out-of-frame nonproductive sequences were analyzed. TCRdb reran the public reads through fastp at Q25 and MiXCR, keeping productive beta chains. All rows with the same CDR3 protein become a single entry with the most common DNA and genes. The V and J calls were not made by the authors but by TCRdb's processing. The sample includes 500,000 or so distinct CDR3 sequences, with around 14% observed a single time. Of the sample, about 0.52% falls within the top ten clones.

This clonotype was detected ten times or more. The specificity of this receptor is unknown. Per-base quality was not reported, and no clone a single base away is much larger than it. Summary of the overall study and its limitations: Invariant T cells such as MAIT and iNKT could partly confound zero-insertion analyses, although diverse VJ usage argued against such confounding for most clonotypes. In monozygotic twins, out-of-frame TCR alpha sharing was systematically underestimated by recombination models, although the models agreed with sharing between unrelated individuals. In beta out-of-frame sequences, excess twin sharing was weaker, because having fewer shared sequences lowered the signal-to-noise ratio. Compared with coincidental sharing between unrelated individuals, out-of-frame TCR alpha sequences shared between twins had an excess of sequences with low generation probability. Fewer insertions were carried by abundant cord blood beta clonotypes; a weaker similar trend was observed in young adult naive repertoires, while no such trend was observed in memory repertoires. Because the same donors could not be followed over many years, the conclusions relied on cross-sectional statistical analysis.

These data were likewise used in another study, on yellow fever vaccine responses in identical twins. As described in the second report: According to the authors, in identical twins the way T cells responded to vaccination appeared partly convergent and partly personalized. In identical twins, the study followed T cell clones that responded to the vaccine with precision.

Sequencing input: CD4+ T cells sorted from blood. This receptor chain uses TRBV5-1 and TRBJ2-7; 12 bases in the middle match TRBD1. The receptor's source is a woman between 18 and 29 years old in good health. The CDR3: CASSLVPGQGASEQYF. Read as DNA, the sequence is TGCGCCAGCAGCTTGGTACCGGGACAGGGGGCCAGCGAGCAGTACTTC.